Presented here are 3 T cell receptor beta chains from one specimen sequenced in a study of cytomegalovirus exposure and HLA in healthy donors. The primer mix had 60 Vbeta and 13 Jbeta primers. The repertoire was sequenced with immunoSEQ multiplex PCR; TCRdb's copy has only in-frame clones and lacks some. Of 140,000 to 150,000 clones listed, 77% are singletons. The sample consisted of PBMCs. Receptor source: a male donor in good health and CMV-seronegative.

This clone was observed a handful of times. CDR3 coding DNA: TGTGCCAGCAGCCTGGGACAGGGGACCTACGAGCAGTACTTC. The encoded protein is CASSLGQGTYEQYF. The chain employs TRBV27 and TRBJ2-7; 10 nucleotides agree with TRBD1. Trimming cost V 6 bases and J 2 bases; bases outside gene matches: 4. Germline lookup yields CDR1 MNHEY and CDR2 SMNVEV (reference sequence). CDR3 size: 14 residues.

Turning to this clone: A junction boundary mismatches the germline segment, possibly from a read error. The chain has TRBV7-7 and TRBJ2-1; TRBD2 is a possible D gene (6 bases). Germline V CDR1 and CDR2: SSHAT, FNYEAQ (reference sequence). The CDR3 sequence is 13 residues long. The CDR3: CASSLQTGLEQFF. The CDR3 region has the DNA TGTGCTAGCAGCTTACAAACGGGACTCGAGCAGTTCTTC. The entire variable domain, with the rest obtained from reference TRBV7-7 and TRBJ2-1, is as follows: GAGVSQSPRYKVTKRGQDVTLRCDPISSHATLYWYQQALGQGPEFLTYFNYEAQPDKSGLPSDRFSAERPEGSISTLTIQRTEQRDSAMYRCASSLQTGLEQFFGPGTRLTVL.

This clone showed up just once. V and J are TRBV19 and TRBJ1-2; 9 nucleotides line up with TRBD1. This CDR3 spans 15 amino acids. Trimming at V came to 4 bases and at J to 4 bases, leaving 7 bases not matched to a gene. Germline assignment: CDR1 LNHDA and CDR2 SQIVND (reference sequence). The CDR3 spells CASSTGQGRFYGYTF. CDR3 bases: TGTGCCAGTAGTACGGGACAGGGAAGGTTCTATGGCTACACCTTC. The full variable domain, with the rest looked up from reference TRBV19 and TRBJ1-2, is DGGITQSPKYLFRKEGQNVTLSCEQNLNHDAMYWYRQDPGQGLRLIYYSQIVNDFQKGDIAEGYSVSREKKESFPLTVTSAQKNPTAFYLCASSTGQGRFYGYTFGSGTRLTVV.